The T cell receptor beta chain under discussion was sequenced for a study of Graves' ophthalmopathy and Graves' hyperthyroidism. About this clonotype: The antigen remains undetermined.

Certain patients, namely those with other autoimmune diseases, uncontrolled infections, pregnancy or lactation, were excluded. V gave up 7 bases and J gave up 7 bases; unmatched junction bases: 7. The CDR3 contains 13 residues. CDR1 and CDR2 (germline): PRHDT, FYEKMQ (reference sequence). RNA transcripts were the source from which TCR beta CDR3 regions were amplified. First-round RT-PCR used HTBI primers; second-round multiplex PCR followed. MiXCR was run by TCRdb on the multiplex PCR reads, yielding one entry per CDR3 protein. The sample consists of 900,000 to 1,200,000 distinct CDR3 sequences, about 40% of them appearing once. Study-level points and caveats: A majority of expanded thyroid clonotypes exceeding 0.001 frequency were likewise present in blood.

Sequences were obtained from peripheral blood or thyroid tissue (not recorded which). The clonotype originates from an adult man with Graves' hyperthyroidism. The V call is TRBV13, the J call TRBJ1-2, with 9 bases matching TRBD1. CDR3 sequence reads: CASTSGTGSGYTF. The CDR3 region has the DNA TGTGCCAGCACGTCCGGGACAGGGAGTGGCTACACCTTC.